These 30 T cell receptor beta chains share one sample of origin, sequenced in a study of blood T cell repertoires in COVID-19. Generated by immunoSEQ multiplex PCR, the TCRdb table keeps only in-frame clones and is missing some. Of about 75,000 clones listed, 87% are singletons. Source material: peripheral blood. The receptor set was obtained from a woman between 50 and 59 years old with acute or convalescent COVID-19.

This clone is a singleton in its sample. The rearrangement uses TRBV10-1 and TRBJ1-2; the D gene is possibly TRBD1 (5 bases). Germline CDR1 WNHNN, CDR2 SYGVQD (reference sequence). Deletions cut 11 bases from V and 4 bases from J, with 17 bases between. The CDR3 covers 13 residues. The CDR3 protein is CAGRGHPVYGYTF. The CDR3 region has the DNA TGCGCCGGGCGAGGACACCCGGTCTATGGCTACACCTTC.

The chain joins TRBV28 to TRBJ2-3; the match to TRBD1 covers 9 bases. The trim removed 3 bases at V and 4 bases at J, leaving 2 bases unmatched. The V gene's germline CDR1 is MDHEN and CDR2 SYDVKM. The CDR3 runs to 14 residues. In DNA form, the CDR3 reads TGTGCCAGCAGTTTGGGACAGGGTGCAGATACGCAGTATTTT. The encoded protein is CASSLGQGADTQYF.

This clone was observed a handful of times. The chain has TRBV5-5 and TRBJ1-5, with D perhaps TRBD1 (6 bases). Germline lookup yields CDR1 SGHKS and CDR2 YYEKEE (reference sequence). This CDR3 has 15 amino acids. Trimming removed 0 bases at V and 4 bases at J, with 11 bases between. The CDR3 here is CASSLAGASNQPQHF. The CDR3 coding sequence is TGTGCCAGCAGCTTGGCAGGGGCTAGTAATCAGCCCCAGCATTTT. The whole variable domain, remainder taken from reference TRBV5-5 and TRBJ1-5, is DAGVTQSPTHLIKTRGQQVTLRCSPISGHKSVSWYQQVLGQGPQFIFQYYEKEERGRGNFPDRFSARQFPNYSSELNVNALLLGDSALYLCASSLAGASNQPQHFGDGTRLSIL.

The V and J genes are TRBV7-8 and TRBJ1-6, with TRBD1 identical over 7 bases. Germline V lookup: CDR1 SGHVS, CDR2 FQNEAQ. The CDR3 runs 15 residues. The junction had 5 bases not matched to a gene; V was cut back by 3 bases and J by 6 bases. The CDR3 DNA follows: TGTGCCAGCAGCTTCAGGGACAGCCGTAATTCACCCCTCCACTTT. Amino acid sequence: CASSFRDSRNSPLHF.

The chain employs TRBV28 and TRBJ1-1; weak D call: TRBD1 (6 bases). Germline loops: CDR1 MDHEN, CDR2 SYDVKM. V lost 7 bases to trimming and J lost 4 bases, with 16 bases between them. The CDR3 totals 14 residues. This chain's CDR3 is CASTFRGGGTEAFF. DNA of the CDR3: TGTGCCAGCACCTTCCGAGGGGGGGGCACTGAAGCTTTCTTT.

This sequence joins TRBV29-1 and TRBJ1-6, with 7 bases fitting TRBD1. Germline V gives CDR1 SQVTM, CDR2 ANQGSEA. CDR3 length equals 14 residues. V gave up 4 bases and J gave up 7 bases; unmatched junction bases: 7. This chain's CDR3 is CSVAETGNNSPLHF. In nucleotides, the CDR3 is TGCAGCGTTGCCGAGACAGGGAACAATTCACCCCTCCACTTT.

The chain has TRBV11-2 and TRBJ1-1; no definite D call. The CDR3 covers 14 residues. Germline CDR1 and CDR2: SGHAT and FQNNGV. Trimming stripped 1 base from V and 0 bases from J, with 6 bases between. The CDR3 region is CASSLVRMNTEAFF. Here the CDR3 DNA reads TGTGCCAGCAGCTTAGTGCGGATGAACACTGAAGCTTTCTTT.

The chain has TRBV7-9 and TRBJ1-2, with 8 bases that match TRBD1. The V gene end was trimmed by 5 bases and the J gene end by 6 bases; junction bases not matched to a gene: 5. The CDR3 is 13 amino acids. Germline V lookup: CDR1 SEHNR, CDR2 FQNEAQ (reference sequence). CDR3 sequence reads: CASSPQGADGYTF. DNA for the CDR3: TGTGCCAGCAGCCCCCAGGGGGCTGATGGCTACACCTTC. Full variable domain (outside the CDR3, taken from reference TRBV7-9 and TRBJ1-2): DTGVSQNPRHKITKRGQNVTFRCDPISEHNRLYWYRQTLGQGPEFLTYFQNEAQLEKSRLLSDRFSAERPKGSFSTLEIQRTEQGDSAMYLCASSPQGADGYTFGSGTRLTVV.

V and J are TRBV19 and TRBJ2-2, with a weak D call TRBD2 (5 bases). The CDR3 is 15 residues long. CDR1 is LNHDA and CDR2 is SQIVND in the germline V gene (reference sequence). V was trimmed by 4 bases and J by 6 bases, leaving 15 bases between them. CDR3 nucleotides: TGTGCCAGTAGTACCGGCCCGGGATGGGCCGGGGAGCTGTTTTTT. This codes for CASSTGPGWAGELFF.

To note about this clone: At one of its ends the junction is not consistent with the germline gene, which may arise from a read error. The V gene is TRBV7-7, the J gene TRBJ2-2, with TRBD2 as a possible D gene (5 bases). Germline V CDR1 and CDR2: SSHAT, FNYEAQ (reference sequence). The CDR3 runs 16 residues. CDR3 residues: CASSQTWTFNTGELFF. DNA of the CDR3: TGTGCTAGCAGCCAAACCTGGACTTTCAACACCGGGGAGCTGTTTTTT.

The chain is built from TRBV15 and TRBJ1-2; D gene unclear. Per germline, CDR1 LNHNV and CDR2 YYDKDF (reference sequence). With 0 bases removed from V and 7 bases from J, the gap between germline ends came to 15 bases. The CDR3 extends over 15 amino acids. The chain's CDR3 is CATSRDRVGSSGYTF. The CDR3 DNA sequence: TGTGCCACCAGCAGAGATAGGGTAGGGAGTTCTGGCTACACCTTC.

This CDR3 reads CASNQGQGQETQYF. Here the CDR3 DNA reads TGCGCCAGCAATCAAGGACAAGGGCAAGAGACCCAGTACTTC. This chain joins TRBV5-1 and TRBJ2-5, with D possibly matching TRBD1 (5 bases). The germline V gene encodes CDR1 SGHRS and CDR2 YFSETQ. Trimming took 6 bases from V and 2 from J, leaving 14 bases between them. This CDR3 is 14 amino acids long.

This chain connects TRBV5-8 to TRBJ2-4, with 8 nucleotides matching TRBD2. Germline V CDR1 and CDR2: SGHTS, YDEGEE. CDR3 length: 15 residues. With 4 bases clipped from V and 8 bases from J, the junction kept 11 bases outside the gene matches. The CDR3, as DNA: TGTGCCAGCAGCCCGGCGACGGGGGGGCTTGACATTCAGTACTTC. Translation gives CASSPATGGLDIQYF.

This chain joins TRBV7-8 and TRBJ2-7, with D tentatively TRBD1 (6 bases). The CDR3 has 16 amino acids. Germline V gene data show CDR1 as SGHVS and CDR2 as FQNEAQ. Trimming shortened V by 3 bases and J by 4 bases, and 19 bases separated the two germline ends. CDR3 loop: CASSFTGGRQAYEQYF. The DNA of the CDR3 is TGTGCCAGCAGCTTCACCGGTGGGAGACAGGCTTACGAGCAGTACTTC.

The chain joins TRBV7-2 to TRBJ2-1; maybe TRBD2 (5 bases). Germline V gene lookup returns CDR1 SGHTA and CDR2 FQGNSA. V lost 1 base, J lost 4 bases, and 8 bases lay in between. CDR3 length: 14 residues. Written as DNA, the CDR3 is TGTGCCAGCAGCTTAGGGCTAGCTTACAATGAGCAGTTCTTC. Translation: CASSLGLAYNEQFF.

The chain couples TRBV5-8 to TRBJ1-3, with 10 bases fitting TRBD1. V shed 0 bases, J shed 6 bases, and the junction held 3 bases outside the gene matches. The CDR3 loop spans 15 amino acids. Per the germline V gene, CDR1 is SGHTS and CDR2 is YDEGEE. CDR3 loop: CASSLGDRGLNTIYF. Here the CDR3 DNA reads TGTGCCAGCAGCTTGGGCGACAGGGGGCTAAACACCATATATTTT.

CDR3 DNA: TGTGCCAGTAGACCTAAACCAAGGGACAGCTCCTCACAAGAGACCCAGTACTTC. Its translation is CASRPKPRDSSSQETQYF. V is TRBV19 and J is TRBJ2-5; 7 bases are a match to TRBD1. The germline CDR1 and CDR2 sequences are LNHDA and SQIVND (reference sequence). CDR3 length equals 18 residues. V gave up 6 bases and J gave up 2 bases; unmatched junction bases: 18. The variable domain in full, completed from reference TRBV19 and TRBJ2-5, reads DGGITQSPKYLFRKEGQNVTLSCEQNLNHDAMYWYRQDPGQGLRLIYYSQIVNDFQKGDIAEGYSVSREKKESFPLTVTSAQKNPTAFYLCASRPKPRDSSSQETQYFGPGTRLLVL.

The CDR3 DNA follows: TGTGCCAGCAGTTTCAGCGATTATCAGCCCCAGCATTTT. The encoded protein is CASSFSDYQPQHF. The J gene is TRBJ1-5, the V gene TRBV12-3 or TRBV12-4; D is unclear. The V gene lost 3 bases and the J gene lost 5 bases, with 8 bases spanning the gap. The CDR3 has 13 residues.

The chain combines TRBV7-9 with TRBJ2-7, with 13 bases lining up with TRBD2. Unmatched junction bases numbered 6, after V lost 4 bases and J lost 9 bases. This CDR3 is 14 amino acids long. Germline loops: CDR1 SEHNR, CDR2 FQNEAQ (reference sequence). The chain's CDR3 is CASSSTSGGLRQYF. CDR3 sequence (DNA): TGTGCCAGCAGCTCGACTAGCGGGGGGTTGCGGCAGTACTTC.

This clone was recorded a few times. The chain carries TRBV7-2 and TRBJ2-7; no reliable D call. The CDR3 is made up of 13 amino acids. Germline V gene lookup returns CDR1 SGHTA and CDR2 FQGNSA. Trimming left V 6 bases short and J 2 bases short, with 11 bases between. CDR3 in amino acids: CASRRPETYEQYF. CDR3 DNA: TGTGCCAGCAGACGGCCGGAGACCTACGAGCAGTACTTC.

In DNA, the CDR3 is TGCGCCAGCAGCTCAGGGACAGGGGCCGGCTACAATGAGCAGTTCTTC. Its translation is CASSSGTGAGYNEQFF. This sequence joins TRBV5-1 and TRBJ2-1, with 10 bases aligning to TRBD1. CDR3 length: 16 residues. V shed 3 bases and J 3 bases; nucleotides not matched to a gene: 6. CDR1 is SGHRS, CDR2 YFSETQ, per germline.

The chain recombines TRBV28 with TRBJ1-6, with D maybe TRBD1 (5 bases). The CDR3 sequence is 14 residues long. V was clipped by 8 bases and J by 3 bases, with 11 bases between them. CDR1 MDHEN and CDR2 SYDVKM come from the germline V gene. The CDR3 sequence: CASAGTDYNSPLHF. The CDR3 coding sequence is TGTGCCAGCGCGGGGACGGACTATAATTCACCCCTCCACTTT.

The CDR3 sequence is CASSSRQGTNTEAFF. CDR3 DNA sequence: TGCGCCAGCAGCTCTAGACAGGGCACGAACACTGAAGCTTTCTTT. V and J are TRBV5-1 and TRBJ1-1; 7 bases agree with TRBD1. Germline V lookup: CDR1 SGHRS, CDR2 YFSETQ. The junction had 6 bases not matched to a gene; V was cut back by 3 bases and J by 1 base. The CDR3 has 15 residues. Full variable domain (remainder filled in from reference TRBV5-1 and TRBJ1-1): KAGVTQTPRYLIKTRGQQVTLSCSPISGHRSVSWYQQTPGQGLQFLFEYFSETQRNKGNFPGRFSGRQFSNSRSEMNVSTLELGDSALYLCASSSRQGTNTEAFFGQGTRLTVV.

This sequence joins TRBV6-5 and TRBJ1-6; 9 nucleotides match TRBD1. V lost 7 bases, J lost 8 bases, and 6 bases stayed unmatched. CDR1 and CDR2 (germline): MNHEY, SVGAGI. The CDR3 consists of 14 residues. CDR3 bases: TGTGCCAGCACAGAGGGACAGGGCTATTCACCCCTCCACTTT. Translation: CASTEGQGYSPLHF.

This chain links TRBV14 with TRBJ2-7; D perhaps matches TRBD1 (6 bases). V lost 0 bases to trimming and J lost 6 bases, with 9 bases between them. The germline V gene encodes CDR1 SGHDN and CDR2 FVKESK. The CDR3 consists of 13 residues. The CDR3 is CASSQEQGSEQYF. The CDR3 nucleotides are TGTGCCAGCAGCCAAGAACAGGGTTCCGAGCAGTACTTC.

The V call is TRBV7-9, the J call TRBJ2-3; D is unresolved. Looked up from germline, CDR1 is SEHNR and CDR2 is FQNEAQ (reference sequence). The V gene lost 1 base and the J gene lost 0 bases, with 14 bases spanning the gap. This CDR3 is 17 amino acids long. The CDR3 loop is CASSLVNWRTSTDTQYF. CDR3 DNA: TGTGCCAGCAGCTTAGTGAATTGGAGAACTAGCACAGATACGCAGTATTTT.

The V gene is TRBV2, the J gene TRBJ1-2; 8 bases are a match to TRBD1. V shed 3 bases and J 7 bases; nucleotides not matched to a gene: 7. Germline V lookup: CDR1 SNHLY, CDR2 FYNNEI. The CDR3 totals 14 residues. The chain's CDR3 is CASSDPTGAFGYTF. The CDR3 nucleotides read TGTGCCAGCAGTGACCCGACAGGGGCCTTTGGCTACACCTTC.

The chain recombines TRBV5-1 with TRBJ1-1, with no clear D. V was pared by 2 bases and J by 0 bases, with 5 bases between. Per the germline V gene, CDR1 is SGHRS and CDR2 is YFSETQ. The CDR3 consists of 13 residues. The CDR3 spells CASSFLMNTEAFF. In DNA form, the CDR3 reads TGCGCCAGCAGCTTCCTAATGAACACTGAAGCTTTCTTT. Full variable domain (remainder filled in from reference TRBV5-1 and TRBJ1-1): KAGVTQTPRYLIKTRGQQVTLSCSPISGHRSVSWYQQTPGQGLQFLFEYFSETQRNKGNFPGRFSGRQFSNSRSEMNVSTLELGDSALYLCASSFLMNTEAFFGQGTRLTVV.

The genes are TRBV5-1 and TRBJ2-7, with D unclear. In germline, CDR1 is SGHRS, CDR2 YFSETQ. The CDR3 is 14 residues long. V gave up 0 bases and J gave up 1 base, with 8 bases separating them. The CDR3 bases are TGCGCCAGCAGCTTGGCTGCAGGTTCCTACGAGCAGTACTTC. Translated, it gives CASSLAAGSYEQYF.

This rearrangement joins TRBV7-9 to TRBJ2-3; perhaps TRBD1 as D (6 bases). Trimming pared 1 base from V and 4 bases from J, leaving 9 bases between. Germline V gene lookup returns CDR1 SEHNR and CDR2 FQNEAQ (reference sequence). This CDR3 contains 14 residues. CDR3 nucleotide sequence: TGTGCCAGCAGCTTAGGGACAGCCGCAGATACGCAGTATTTT. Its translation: CASSLGTAADTQYF.